This T cell receptor beta chain was retrieved from a study of stem cell transplantation in POMP-related autoinflammatory disease. Study details: Impaired MHC class I-dependent CD8+ differentiation was hypothesized from defective thymoproteasomes.

Whole-study results and caveats: Unique TRB V-J gene pairings were limited in number in patients with PRAID. In patients with PRAID, every analyzed T-cell subset tended to show lower diversity and higher clonality.

TCRdb keeps only in-frame clones here, not all; method: immunoSEQ multiplex PCR. Seen here are over a thousand clones, around 80% observed once, and the top ten hold around 26%. Germline V gives CDR1 SGHRS, CDR2 YFSETQ. The CDR3 consists of 15 residues. Trimming shortened V by 2 bases and J by 0 bases, and 9 bases separated the two germline ends. As regards this clone: The antigen is undetermined.

Sample: Tregs from PBMCs. The chain links TRBV5-1 to TRBJ1-5, with D possibly TRBD1 on 6 matching bases. The clonotype was recovered from a human donor in good health. The CDR3 loop reads CASSLGGNSNQPQHF. Written as DNA, the CDR3 is TGCGCCAGCAGCTTAGGGGGGAATAGCAATCAGCCCCAGCATTTT.